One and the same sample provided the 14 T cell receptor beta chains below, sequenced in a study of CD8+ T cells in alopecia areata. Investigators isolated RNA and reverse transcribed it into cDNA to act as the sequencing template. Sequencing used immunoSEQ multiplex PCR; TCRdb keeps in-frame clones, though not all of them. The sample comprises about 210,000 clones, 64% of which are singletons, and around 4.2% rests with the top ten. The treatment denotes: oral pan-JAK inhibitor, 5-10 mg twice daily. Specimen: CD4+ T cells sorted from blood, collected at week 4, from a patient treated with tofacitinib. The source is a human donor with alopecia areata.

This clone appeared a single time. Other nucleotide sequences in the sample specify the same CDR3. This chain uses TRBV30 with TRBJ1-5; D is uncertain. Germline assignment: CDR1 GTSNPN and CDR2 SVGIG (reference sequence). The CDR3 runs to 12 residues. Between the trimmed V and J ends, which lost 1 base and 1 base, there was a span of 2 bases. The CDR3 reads CAWSDSNQPQHF. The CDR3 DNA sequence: TGTGCCTGGAGTGACAGCAATCAGCCCCAGCATTTT.

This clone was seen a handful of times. The CDR3 protein is CASSMGPTPSQPQHF. The DNA of the CDR3 is TGTGCCAGTAGTATGGGCCCCACCCCAAGTCAGCCCCAGCATTTT. J is TRBJ1-5 and V is TRBV19; D uncertain. CDR1 and CDR2 from the germline V gene are LNHDA and SQIVND (reference sequence). V was shortened by 3 bases and J by 6 bases, with 15 bases between the two germline ends. This CDR3 is built from 15 residues.

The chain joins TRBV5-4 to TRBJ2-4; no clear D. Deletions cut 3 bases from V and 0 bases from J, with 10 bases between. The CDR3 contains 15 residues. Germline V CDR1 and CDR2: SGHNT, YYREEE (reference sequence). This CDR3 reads CASSSSIGAKNIQYF. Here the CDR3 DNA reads TGTGCCAGCAGCTCCAGTATAGGAGCCAAAAACATTCAGTACTTC.

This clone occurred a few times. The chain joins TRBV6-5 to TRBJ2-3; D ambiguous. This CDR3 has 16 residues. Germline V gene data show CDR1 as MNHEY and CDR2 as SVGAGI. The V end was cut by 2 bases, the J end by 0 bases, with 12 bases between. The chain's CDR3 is CASSYGVAVSTDTQYF. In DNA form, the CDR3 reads TGTGCCAGCAGTTACGGGGTAGCCGTTAGCACAGATACGCAGTATTTT.

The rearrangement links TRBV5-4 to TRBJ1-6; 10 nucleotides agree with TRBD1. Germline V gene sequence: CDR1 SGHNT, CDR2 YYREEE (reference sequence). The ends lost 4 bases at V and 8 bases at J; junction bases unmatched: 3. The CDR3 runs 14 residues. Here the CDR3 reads CASSEGQGYSPLHF. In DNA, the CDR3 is TGTGCCAGCAGCGAGGGACAGGGGTATTCACCCCTCCACTTT.

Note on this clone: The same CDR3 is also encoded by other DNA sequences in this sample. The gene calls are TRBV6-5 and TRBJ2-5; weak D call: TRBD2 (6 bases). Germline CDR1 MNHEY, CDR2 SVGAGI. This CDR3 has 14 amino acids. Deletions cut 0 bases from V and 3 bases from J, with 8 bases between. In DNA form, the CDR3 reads TGTGCCAGCAGTTACTCATCGGGGGAAGAGACCCAGTACTTC. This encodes CASSYSSGEETQYF.

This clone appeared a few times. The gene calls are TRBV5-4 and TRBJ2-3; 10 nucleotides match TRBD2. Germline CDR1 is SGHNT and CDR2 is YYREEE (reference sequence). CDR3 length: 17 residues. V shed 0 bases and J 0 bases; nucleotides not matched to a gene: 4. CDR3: CASSLDSGGTSTDTQYF. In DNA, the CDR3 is TGTGCCAGCAGCTTGGATAGCGGGGGGACTAGCACAGATACGCAGTATTTT.

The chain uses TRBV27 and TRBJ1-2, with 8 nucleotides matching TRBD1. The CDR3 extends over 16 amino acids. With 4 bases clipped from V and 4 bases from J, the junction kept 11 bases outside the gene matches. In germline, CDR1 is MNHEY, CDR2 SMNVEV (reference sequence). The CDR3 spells CASSSGTGPMGYGYTF. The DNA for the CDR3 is TGTGCCAGCAGTTCGGGGACAGGTCCGATGGGCTATGGCTACACCTTC.

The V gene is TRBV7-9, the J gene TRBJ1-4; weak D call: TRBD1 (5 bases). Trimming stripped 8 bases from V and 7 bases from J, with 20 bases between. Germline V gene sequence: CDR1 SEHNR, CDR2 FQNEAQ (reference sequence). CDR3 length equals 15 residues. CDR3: CASSEGSGTVEKLFF. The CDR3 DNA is TGTGCCAGCTCCGAAGGGTCCGGGACGGTTGAAAAACTGTTTTTT.

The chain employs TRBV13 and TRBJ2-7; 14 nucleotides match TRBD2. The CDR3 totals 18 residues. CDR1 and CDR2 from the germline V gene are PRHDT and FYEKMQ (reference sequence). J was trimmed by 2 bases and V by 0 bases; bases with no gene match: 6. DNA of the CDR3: TGTGCCAGCAGCTTAGGCAGGGGACTAGCGGGGGCCGCCTACGAGCAGTACTTC. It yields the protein CASSLGRGLAGAAYEQYF.

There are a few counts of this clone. The CDR3 spells CSVAGGADSPLHF. The DNA of the CDR3 is TGCAGCGTTGCAGGGGGCGCGGATTCACCCCTCCACTTT. The chain joins TRBV29-1 to TRBJ1-6; 8 nucleotides line up with TRBD1. Germline V gives CDR1 SQVTM, CDR2 ANQGSEA. V was pared by 4 bases and J by 8 bases, with 4 bases of the junction left unmatched. The CDR3 covers 13 residues.

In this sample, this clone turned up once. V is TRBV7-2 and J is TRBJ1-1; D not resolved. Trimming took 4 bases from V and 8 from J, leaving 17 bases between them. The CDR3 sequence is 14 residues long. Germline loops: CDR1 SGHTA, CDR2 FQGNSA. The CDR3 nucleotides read TGTGCCAGCAGCTCCCCCCGGTGGCTGTCCGAAGCTTTCTTT. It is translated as CASSSPRWLSEAFF.

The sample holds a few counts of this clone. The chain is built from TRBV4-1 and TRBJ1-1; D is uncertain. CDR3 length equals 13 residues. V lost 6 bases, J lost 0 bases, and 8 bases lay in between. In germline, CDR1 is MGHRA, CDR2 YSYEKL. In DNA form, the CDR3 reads TGCGCCAGCAGAAGACTGATGAACACTGAAGCTTTCTTT. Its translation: CASRRLMNTEAFF.

The DNA of the CDR3 is TGTGCGCTTGGACATAACTATGGCTACACCTTC. Translated, it gives CALGHNYGYTF. This rearrangement joins TRBV30 to TRBJ1-2; D is perhaps TRBD1 (5 bases). CDR1 is GTSNPN, CDR2 SVGIG, per germline (reference sequence). The CDR3 has 11 amino acids.